This T cell receptor (beta chain) was observed in a study of cytomegalovirus exposure and HLA in healthy donors. The overall study: A prior analysis found around 110 million unique TCR beta sequences from around 180 million T cells. General study findings and limits: A later analysis reportedly identified an Asian-associated ancestry cluster as carrying fewer N-insertions than the approximately 670-donor mean. Accounts indicate the classifier identified cytomegalovirus status with strong specificity and sensitivity. Earlier findings revealed that most TCR beta V segments proved productive either about 87% or about 30% of the time.

The CDR3 totals 14 residues. Per the germline V gene, CDR1 is SNHLY and CDR2 is FYNNEI. Trimming pared 6 bases from V and 2 bases from J, leaving 14 bases between. Remarks on this clone: The target antigen is unknown.

Amplification used 60 Vbeta primers and 13 Jbeta primers. Some clones are missing from TCRdb's copy, which holds only in-frame ones; the method was immunoSEQ multiplex PCR. The sample holds some 200,000 clones, less than 90% seen once. The sample consisted of PBMCs. This TCR derives from a man aged 45-65 years in good health and CMV-seronegative. The chain joins TRBV2 to TRBJ2-7; tentative D call: TRBD1 (6 bases). The DNA of the CDR3 is TGTGCCAGCAGGCCAACAGGGTTCCCCTACGAGCAGTACTTC. Amino acids: CASRPTGFPYEQYF. Filled out from reference TRBV2 and TRBJ2-7, the complete variable domain reads EPEVTQTPSHQVTQMGQEVILRCVPISNHLYFYWYRQILGQKVEFLVSFYNNEISEKSEIFDDQFSVERPDGSNFTLKIRSTKLEDSAMYFCASRPTGFPYEQYFGPGTRLTVT.